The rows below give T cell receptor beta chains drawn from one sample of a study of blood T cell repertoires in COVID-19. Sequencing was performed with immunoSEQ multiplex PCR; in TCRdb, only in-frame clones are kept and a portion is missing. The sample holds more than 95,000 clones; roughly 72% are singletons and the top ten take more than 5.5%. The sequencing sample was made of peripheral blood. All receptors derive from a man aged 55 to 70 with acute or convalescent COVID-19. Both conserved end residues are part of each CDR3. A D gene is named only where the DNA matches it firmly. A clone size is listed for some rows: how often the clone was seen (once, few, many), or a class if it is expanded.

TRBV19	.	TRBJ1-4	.	TGTGCCAGTAGTCTGAGTGCAACTAATGAAAAACTGTTTTTT	CASSLSATNEKLFF
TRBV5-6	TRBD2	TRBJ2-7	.	TGTGCCAGCAGCCCTCTCGGTAGCGGGAAGGACGAGCAGTACTTC	CASSPLGSGKDEQYF
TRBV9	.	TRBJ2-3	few	TGTGCCAGCAGCGTGGGGGGACGTTTCACAGATACGCAGTATTTT	CASSVGGRFTDTQYF
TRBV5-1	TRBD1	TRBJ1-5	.	TGCGCCAGCAGCGCAACCGGGACAGGCGACAATCAGCCCCAGCATTTT	CASSATGTGDNQPQHF
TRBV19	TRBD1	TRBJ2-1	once	TGTGCCAGTACCCCCGGACAGGGGTCGTTTGAGCAGTTCTTC	CASTPGQGSFEQFF
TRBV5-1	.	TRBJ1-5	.	TGCGCCAGCAGCTTGGGTGACTCAAGTCAGCCCCAGCATTTT	CASSLGDSSQPQHF
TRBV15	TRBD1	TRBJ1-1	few	TGTGCCACCAGCATCTTTGGGACAGGGTCTGAAGCTTTCTTT	CATSIFGTGSEAFF
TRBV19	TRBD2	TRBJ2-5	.	TGTGCCAGTAGGTCCGGGGGGGTTAAAGAGACCCAGTACTTC	CASRSGGVKETQYF
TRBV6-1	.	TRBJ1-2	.	TGTGCCAGCAGTGGGCATGTGACAGGTCCTAGCTACACCTTC	CASSGHVTGPSYTF
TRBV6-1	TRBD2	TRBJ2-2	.	TGTGCCAGCAGGACTAGCGGGAACACCGGGGAGCTGTTTTTT	CASRTSGNTGELFF
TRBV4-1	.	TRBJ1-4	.	TGCGCCAGCAGCCAAATTCAGACAGGATTGAATGAAAAACTGTTTTTT	CASSQIQTGLNEKLFF
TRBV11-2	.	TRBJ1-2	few	TGTGCCAGCAGCTTCGAGCGGGGAACCTATGGCTACACCTTC	CASSFERGTYGYTF
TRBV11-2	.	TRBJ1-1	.	TGTGCCAGCAGTTTTATCCGTGTGAACACTGAAGCTTTCTTT	CASSFIRVNTEAFF
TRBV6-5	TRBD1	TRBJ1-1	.	TGTGCCAGCAGTCCTGACAGGGGGCGGAGGACTGAAGCTTTCTTT	CASSPDRGRRTEAFF
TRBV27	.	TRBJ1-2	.	TGTGCCAGCAGTTTATTTTCCGCGACAGGCCGATTGAGCTATGGCTACACCTTC	CASSLFSATGRLSYGYTF
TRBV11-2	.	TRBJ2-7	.	TGTGCCAGCAGCTTAGGACAGTCCTACGAGCAGTACTTC	CASSLGQSYEQYF
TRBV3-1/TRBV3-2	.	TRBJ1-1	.	TGTGCCAGCAGCCAAGCATTAACGGGGTCACGAACGGCTTTCTTT	CASSQALTGSRTAFF
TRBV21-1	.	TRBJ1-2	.	TGTGCCAGCAGCAGGGAGAGGTTGGGCTACACCTTC	CASSRERLGYTF
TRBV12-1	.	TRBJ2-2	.	TGTGCCAGCAGCTCGGAGGTCGGGACTAGCGGGGGGAAGAACACCGGGGAGCTGTTTTTT	CASSSEVGTSGGKNTGELFF
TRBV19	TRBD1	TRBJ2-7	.	TGTGCCAGTACCGGGACAGCCTACGAGCAGTACTTC	CASTGTAYEQYF
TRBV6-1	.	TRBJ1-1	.	TGTGCCAGCAGTGAAATTATTAACACTGAAGCTTTCTTT	CASSEIINTEAFF
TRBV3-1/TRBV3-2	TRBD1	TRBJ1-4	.	TGTGCCAGCAGCCACGGGACAGCGGGCCTGTTTTTT	CASSHGTAGLFF
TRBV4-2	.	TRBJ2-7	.	TGTGCCACCAGCGTAGCGGATCCCTCCTACGAGCAGTACTTC	CATSVADPSYEQYF
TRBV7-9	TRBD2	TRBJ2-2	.	TGTGCCAGCAGCCGTCTAGCGGGGAGGACCGGGGAGCTGTTTTTT	CASSRLAGRTGELFF
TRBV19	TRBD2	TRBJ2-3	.	TGTGCCACCCACAAAGGCCTCGGGGGGTTCGGGGATACGCAGTATTTT	CATHKGLGGFGDTQYF
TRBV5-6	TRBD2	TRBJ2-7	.	TGTGCCAGCAGCTTACTCCTAGCGGGGTCGAGCTCCTACGAGCAGTACTTC	CASSLLLAGSSSYEQYF